This is a list of T cell receptor beta chains from one sample in a study of Graves' ophthalmopathy and Graves' hyperthyroidism. In TCRdb, the multiplex PCR reads were re-called with MiXCR into one record per CDR3 protein. Of hundreds of thousands of distinct CDR3 sequences listed, 35% to 50% are singletons. Sequenced material: peripheral blood. These receptor sequences come from an adult man with Graves' ophthalmopathy. Each CDR3 is given with its conserved first and last residue. The order of the fields is V gene, D gene, clone size, J gene, CDR3 DNA, CDR3 protein. A D gene is named only where the DNA matches it firmly. Where a row states a size, it is once, few, many or the class of an expanded clone; other rows omit it.

V: TRBV10-3
D: TRBD1
size: many
J: TRBJ1-1
DNA: TGTGCCATCAGTGATCGGACAGGTTACCAAGGTGACACTGAAGCTTTCTTT
CDR3: CAISDRTGYQGDTEAFF

V: TRBV14
D: -
size: many
J: TRBJ1-4
DNA: TGTGCCAGCCGAGCGAACAGAGAAAAACTGTTTTTT
CDR3: CASRANREKLFF

V: TRBV25-1
D: -
size: few
J: TRBJ2-2
DNA: TGTGCCAGCTCACCGGTAGGAACCGGGGAGCTGTTTTTT
CDR3: CASSPVGTGELFF

V: TRBV28
D: TRBD2
size: few
J: TRBJ2-7
DNA: TGTGCCAGCAGTCCACGGACTAGCGGCGAGCAGTACTTC
CDR3: CASSPRTSGEQYF

V: TRBV7-3
D: TRBD1
size: -
J: TRBJ1-6
DNA: TGTGCCAGCAGCTTGGGGACAGGGGAACCACCCCTCCACTTT
CDR3: CASSLGTGEPPLHF

V: TRBV10-3
D: -
size: few
J: TRBJ1-2
DNA: TGTGCCAGCCAAGGGAGAGCAGCGGAAGGCTACACCTTC
CDR3: CASQGRAAEGYTF

V: TRBV6-6
D: -
size: -
J: TRBJ1-4
DNA: TGTGCCAGCAGTTACCAGGGACGGAGTAATGAAAAACTGTTTTTT
CDR3: CASSYQGRSNEKLFF

V: TRBV7-9
D: -
size: -
J: TRBJ1-2
DNA: TGTGCCAGCAGCTTGGTCGGCCAGCTGGACTATGGCTACACCTTC
CDR3: CASSLVGQLDYGYTF

V: TRBV19
D: TRBD1
size: -
J: TRBJ1-2
DNA: TGTGCCAGTAACTCTCCCGCAGGGGGTAACTATGGCTACACCTTC
CDR3: CASNSPAGGNYGYTF

V: TRBV6-6
D: -
size: -
J: TRBJ2-5
DNA: TGTGCCAGCAGTTTAGCAGGGGCCGTGTACCAAGAGACCCAGTACTTC
CDR3: CASSLAGAVYQETQYF

V: TRBV10-3
D: TRBD1
size: -
J: TRBJ1-5
DNA: TGTGCCAGCAGTGCGGGGACAGCAAGAGGGGATCAGCCCCAGCATTTT
CDR3: CASSAGTARGDQPQHF

V: TRBV20-1
D: TRBD1
size: few
J: TRBJ1-2
DNA: TGCAGTGCTAGCCCTACAGGACAGGGTATAGGTGGCTACACCTTC
CDR3: CSASPTGQGIGGYTF

V: TRBV2
D: -
size: -
J: TRBJ1-3
DNA: TGTGCCAGCAGTAGTCAGGGGATCTCTGGAAACACCATATATTTT
CDR3: CASSSQGISGNTIYF

V: TRBV28
D: TRBD2
size: once
J: TRBJ2-5
DNA: TGTGCCAGCAGTTTGACTAGCGGCAAAGGAGAGACCCAGTACTTC
CDR3: CASSLTSGKGETQYF

V: TRBV12-3/TRBV12-4
D: -
size: few
J: TRBJ2-6
DNA: TGTGCCAGCAGTTTAAGGGTGAAGGAGGCCAACGTCCTGACTTTC
CDR3: CASSLRVKEANVLTF

V: TRBV11-2
D: TRBD2
size: -
J: TRBJ2-5
DNA: TGTGCCAGCAGCCTGATCCGTACTAGCGGGAGAGAGACCCAGTACTTC
CDR3: CASSLIRTSGRETQYF

V: TRBV5-1
D: TRBD1
size: -
J: TRBJ2-7
DNA: TGCGCCAGCAGCTTGGTCCCGGGACAGGGTTTCGAGCAGTACTTC
CDR3: CASSLVPGQGFEQYF

V: TRBV19
D: -
size: -
J: TRBJ1-5
DNA: TGTGCCAGTAGTATCAATTGGGGCAATCAGCCCCAGCATTTT
CDR3: CASSINWGNQPQHF

V: TRBV7-9
D: TRBD1
size: many
J: TRBJ2-2
DNA: TGTGCCAGCAGCCCAAGACAGGGGGCTGGATCCGGGGAGCTGTTTTTT
CDR3: CASSPRQGAGSGELFF

V: TRBV7-3
D: -
size: -
J: TRBJ1-4
DNA: TGTGCCAGCAGCCAAGTTCTAGGACAAAGGGGGAAACTGTTTTTT
CDR3: CASSQVLGQRGKLFF

V: TRBV9
D: -
size: -
J: TRBJ1-1
DNA: TGTGCCAGCAGCGTTAGCTATTGGGGGGGAGCTTTCTTT
CDR3: CASSVSYWGGAFF

V: TRBV9
D: TRBD1
size: -
J: TRBJ2-7
DNA: TGTGCCAGCAGCGCCTCTCCCGGGACAGGGTACGAGCAGTACTTC
CDR3: CASSASPGTGYEQYF

V: TRBV4-3
D: -
size: many
J: TRBJ2-7
DNA: TGCGCCAGCAGCCAAGAGTTAGGGGACTCCTACGAGCAGTACTTC
CDR3: CASSQELGDSYEQYF

V: TRBV7-3
D: -
size: -
J: TRBJ2-7
DNA: TGCGCCAGCAGCCAAGGGGTGGAAGACGTTTACGAGCAGTACTTC
CDR3: CASSQGVEDVYEQYF

V: TRBV15
D: -
size: -
J: TRBJ2-5
DNA: TGTGCCACCAGCAGTGAGTCGAGGCTGGAGACCCAGTACTTC
CDR3: CATSSESRLETQYF

V: TRBV6-6
D: -
size: few
J: TRBJ2-7
DNA: TGTGCCAGCAGTTACTCGAGTGCCTACGAGCAGTACTTC
CDR3: CASSYSSAYEQYF

V: TRBV19
D: -
size: many
J: TRBJ2-7
DNA: TGTGCCAGTAGTATAGTCGGGACATCATCCTACGAGCAGTACTTC
CDR3: CASSIVGTSSYEQYF

V: TRBV10-3
D: -
size: -
J: TRBJ2-7
DNA: TGTGCCAGCAGTGGACGGGACGAGCAGTACTTC
CDR3: CASSGRDEQYF